The clone carrying this TCR beta chain was picked up many times. Its antigen is still unknown. Researchers prepared the TCRbeta library using unique molecular identifiers, the study reports. In TCRdb, the PCR reads were re-called with MiXCR into one record per CDR3 protein. The table has 450,000 to 550,000 distinct CDR3 sequences, 10% to 12% seen once. CDR3 length: 12 amino acids. Trimming pared 3 bases from V and 3 bases from J, leaving 6 bases between. CDR1 and CDR2 (germline): MDHEN, SYDVKM. The data stem from a study of T-cell reconstitution after alpha-beta-depleted transplantation in children. Study-level points and caveats: Several hundred rapidly expanded clones from non-depleted graft cells reportedly supplied alpha-beta T cells about two months post-transplant.

Sample: PBMCs, mostly from graft donor cells, taken 180 days after TCRalphabeta/CD19-depleted stem cell transplant. This TCR came from a female patient aged 2-9 years who had a stem cell transplant for aplastic anemia, so the T cells may come from the graft donor. The J gene is TRBJ2-7, the V gene TRBV28, with no clear D. Written as DNA, the CDR3 is TGTGCCAGCAGTTTCCCGGGCTACGAGCAGTACTTC. It specifies CASSFPGYEQYF. The full variable domain, completed using reference TRBV28 and TRBJ2-7, is DVKVTQSSRYLVKRTGEKVFLECVQDMDHENMFWYRQDPGLGLRLIYFSYDVKMKEKGDIPEGYSVSREKKERFSLILESASTNQTSMYLCASSFPGYEQYFGPGTRLTVT.